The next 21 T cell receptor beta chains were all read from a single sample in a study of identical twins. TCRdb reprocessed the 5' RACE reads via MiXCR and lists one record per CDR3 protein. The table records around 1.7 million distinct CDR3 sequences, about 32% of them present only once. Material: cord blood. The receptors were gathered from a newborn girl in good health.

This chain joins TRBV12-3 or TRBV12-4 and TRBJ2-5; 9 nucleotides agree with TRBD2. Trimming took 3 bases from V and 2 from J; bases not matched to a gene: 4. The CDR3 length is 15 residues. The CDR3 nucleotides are TGTGCCAGCAGTTTGAAGGCGGGAGGGCAAGAGACCCAGTACTTC. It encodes CASSLKAGGQETQYF.

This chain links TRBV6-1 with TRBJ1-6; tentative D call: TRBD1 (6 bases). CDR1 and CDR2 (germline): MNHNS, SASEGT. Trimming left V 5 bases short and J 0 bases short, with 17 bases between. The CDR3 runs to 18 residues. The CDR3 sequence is CASSPRWGASSYNSPLHF. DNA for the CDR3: TGTGCCAGCAGTCCCCGATGGGGGGCCAGCTCCTATAATTCACCCCTCCACTTT.

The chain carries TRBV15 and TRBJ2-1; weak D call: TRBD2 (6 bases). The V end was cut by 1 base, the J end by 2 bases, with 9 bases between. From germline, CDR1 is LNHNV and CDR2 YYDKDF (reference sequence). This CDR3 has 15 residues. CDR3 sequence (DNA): TGTGCCACCAGCAGAGTGGGACTTCCCTACAATGAGCAGTTCTTC. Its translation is CATSRVGLPYNEQFF.

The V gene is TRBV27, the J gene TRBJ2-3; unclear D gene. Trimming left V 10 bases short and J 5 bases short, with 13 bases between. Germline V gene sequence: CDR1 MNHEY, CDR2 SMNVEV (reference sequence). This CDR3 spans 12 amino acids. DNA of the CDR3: TGTGCCACTAGGGTCGGTATAGATACGCAGTATTTT. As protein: CATRVGIDTQYF.

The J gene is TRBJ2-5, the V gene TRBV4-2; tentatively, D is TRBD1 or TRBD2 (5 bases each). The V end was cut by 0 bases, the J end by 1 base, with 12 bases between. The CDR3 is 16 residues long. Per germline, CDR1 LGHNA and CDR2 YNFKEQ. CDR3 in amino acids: CASSQDLGTGQETQYF. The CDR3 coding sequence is TGTGCCAGCAGCCAAGATCTTGGGACGGGCCAAGAGACCCAGTACTTC.

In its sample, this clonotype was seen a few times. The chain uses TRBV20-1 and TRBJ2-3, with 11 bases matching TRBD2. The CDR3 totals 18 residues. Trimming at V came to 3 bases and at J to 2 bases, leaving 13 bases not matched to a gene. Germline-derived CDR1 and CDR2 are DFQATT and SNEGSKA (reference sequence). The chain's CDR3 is CSARVMGLAAIFTDTQYF. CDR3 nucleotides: TGCAGTGCTAGGGTAATGGGACTAGCGGCGATCTTCACAGATACGCAGTATTTT.

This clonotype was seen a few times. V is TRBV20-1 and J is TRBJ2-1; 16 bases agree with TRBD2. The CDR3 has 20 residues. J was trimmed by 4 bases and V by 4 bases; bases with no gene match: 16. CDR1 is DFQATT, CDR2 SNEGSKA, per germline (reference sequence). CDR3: CSAIYILGLAGGPGYNEQFF. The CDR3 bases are TGCAGTGCTATATATATATTGGGACTAGCGGGAGGGCCGGGATACAATGAGCAGTTCTTC.

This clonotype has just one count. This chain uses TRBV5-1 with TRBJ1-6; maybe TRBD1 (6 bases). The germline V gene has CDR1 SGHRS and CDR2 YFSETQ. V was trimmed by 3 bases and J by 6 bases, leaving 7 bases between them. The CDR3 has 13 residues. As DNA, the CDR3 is TGCGCCAGCAGCTGGGACATTAATTCACCCCTCCACTTT. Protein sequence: CASSWDINSPLHF.

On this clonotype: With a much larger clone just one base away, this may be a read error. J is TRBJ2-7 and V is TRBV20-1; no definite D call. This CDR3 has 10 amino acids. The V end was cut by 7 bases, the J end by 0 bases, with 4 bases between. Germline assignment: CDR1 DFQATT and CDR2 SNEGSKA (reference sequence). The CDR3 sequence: CSVSSYEQYF. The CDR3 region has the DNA TGCAGTGTTAGCTCCTACGAGCAGTACTTC.

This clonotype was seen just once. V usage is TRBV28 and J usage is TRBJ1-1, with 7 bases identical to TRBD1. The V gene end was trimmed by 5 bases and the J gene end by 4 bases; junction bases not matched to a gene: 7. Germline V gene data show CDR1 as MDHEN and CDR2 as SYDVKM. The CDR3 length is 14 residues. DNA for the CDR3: TGTGCCAGCAGTGCGACAGGGTCCATCACTGAAGCTTTCTTT. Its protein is CASSATGSITEAFF.

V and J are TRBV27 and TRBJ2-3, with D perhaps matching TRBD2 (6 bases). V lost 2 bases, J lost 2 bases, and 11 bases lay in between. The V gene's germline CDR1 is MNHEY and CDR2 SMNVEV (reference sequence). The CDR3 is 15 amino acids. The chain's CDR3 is CASSLRGNPTDTQYF. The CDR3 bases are TGTGCCAGCAGTTTACGGGGGAATCCCACAGATACGCAGTATTTT.

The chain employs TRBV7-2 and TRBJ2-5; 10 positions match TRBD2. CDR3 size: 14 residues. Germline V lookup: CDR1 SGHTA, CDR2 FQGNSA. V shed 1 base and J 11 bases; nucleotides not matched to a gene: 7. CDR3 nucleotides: TGTGCCAGCAGCTTAGTAGGGACTAGCGATGAGCAGTACTTC. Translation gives CASSLVGTSDEQYF.

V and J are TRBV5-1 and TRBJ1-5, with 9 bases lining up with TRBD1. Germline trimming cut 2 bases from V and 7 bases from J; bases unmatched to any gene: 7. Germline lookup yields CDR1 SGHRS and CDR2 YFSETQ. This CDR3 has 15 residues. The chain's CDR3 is CASSFGDRVGQPQHF. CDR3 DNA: TGCGCCAGCAGCTTCGGGGACAGGGTGGGACAGCCCCAGCATTTT. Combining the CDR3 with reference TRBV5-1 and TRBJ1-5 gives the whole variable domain KAGVTQTPRYLIKTRGQQVTLSCSPISGHRSVSWYQQTPGQGLQFLFEYFSETQRNKGNFPGRFSGRQFSNSRSEMNVSTLELGDSALYLCASSFGDRVGQPQHFGDGTRLSIL.

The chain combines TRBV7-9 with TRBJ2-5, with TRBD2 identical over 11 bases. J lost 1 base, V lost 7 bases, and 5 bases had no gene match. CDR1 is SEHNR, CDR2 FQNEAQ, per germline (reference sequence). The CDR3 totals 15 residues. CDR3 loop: CASTGTSGPQETQYF. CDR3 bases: TGTGCCAGCACCGGGACTAGCGGACCCCAAGAGACCCAGTACTTC.

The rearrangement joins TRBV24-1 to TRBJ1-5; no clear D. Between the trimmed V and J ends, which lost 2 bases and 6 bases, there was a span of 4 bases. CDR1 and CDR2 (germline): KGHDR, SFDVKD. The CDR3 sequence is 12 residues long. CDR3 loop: CATSDSTQPQHF. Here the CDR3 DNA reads TGTGCCACCAGTGATTCAACTCAGCCCCAGCATTTT.

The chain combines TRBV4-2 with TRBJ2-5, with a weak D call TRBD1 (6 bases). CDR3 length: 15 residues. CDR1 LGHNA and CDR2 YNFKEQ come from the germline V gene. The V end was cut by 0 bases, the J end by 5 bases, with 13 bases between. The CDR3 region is CASSQDKAGVETQYF. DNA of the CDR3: TGTGCCAGCAGCCAAGATAAGGCAGGGGTGGAGACCCAGTACTTC.

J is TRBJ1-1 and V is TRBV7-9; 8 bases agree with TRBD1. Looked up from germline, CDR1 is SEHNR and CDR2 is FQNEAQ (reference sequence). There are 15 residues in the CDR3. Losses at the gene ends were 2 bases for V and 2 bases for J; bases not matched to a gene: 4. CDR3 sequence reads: CASSLRDRTNTEAFF. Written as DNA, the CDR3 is TGTGCCAGCAGCTTACGGGACAGGACCAACACTGAAGCTTTCTTT.

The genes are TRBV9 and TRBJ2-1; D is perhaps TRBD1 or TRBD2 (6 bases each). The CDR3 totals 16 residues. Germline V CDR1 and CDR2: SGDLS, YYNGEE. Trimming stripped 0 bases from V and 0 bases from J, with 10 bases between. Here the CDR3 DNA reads TGTGCCAGCAGCGTAGCGGGGGCTAGCTCCTACAATGAGCAGTTCTTC. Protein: CASSVAGASSYNEQFF.

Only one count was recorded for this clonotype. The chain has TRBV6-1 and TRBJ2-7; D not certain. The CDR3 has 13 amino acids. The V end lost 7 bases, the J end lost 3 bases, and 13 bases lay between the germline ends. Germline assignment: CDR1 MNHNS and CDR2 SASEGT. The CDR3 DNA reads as TGTGCCAGCACAATTCAGATGGACTACGAGCAGTACTTC. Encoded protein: CASTIQMDYEQYF.

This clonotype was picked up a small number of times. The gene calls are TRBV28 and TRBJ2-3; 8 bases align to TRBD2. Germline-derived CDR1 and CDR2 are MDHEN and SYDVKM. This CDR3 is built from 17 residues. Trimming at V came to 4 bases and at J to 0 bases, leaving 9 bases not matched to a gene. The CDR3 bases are TGTGCCAGCAGTTCCACCGGAAGCGGGAGAAGCACAGATACGCAGTATTTT. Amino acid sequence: CASSSTGSGRSTDTQYF. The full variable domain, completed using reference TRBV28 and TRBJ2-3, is DVKVTQSSRYLVKRTGEKVFLECVQDMDHENMFWYRQDPGLGLRLIYFSYDVKMKEKGDIPEGYSVSREKKERFSLILESASTNQTSMYLCASSSTGSGRSTDTQYFGPGTRLTVL.

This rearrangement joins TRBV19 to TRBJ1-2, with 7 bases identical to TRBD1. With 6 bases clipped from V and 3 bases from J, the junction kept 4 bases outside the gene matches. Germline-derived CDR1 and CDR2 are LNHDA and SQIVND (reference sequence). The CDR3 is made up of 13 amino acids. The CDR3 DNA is TGTGCCAGTAGAGGGGACAGCTACTATGGCTACACCTTC. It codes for CASRGDSYYGYTF.